One and the same sample provided the 8 T cell receptor beta chains below, sequenced in a study of graft-versus-host responses after intestinal transplantation. Some clones are missing from TCRdb's copy, which holds only in-frame ones; the method was immunoSEQ multiplex PCR. Among 6,000 to 8,000 clones, 25% to 40% were seen once, and the ten largest hold approximately 6%. Irradiated, violet-dye-labeled stimulator cells, about 200,000 in number, were plated with about 200,000 CFSE-labeled responder cells. The specimen was alloreactive CD8+ T cells from a mixed lymphocyte reaction culture, collected before transplantation. The subset was: CFSE-low proliferating T cells sorted from roughly six-day pre-transplant mixed lymphocyte reaction (GvH or HvG direction). Every receptor here comes from a human patient who was an organ donor for intestinal transplantation.

This clone is medium-sized in the sample. The V call is TRBV7-2, the J call TRBJ2-1; D unclear. V lost 7 bases and J 4 bases, leaving 17 bases between the germline ends. The germline V gene encodes CDR1 SGHTA and CDR2 FQGNSA. The CDR3 is 15 amino acids. CDR3 bases: TGTGCCAGCACCTATTGGGCGGATTTATACAATGAGCAGTTCTTC. Encoded protein: CASTYWADLYNEQFF.

The chain employs TRBV5-4 and TRBJ1-1; D is unclear. V was cut by 2 bases and J by 3 bases, with 11 bases left in between. Germline V gene lookup returns CDR1 SGHNT and CDR2 YYREEE (reference sequence). The length of the CDR3 is 14 residues. This chain's CDR3 is CASSFKEGYTEAFF. The CDR3 DNA sequence: TGTGCCAGCAGCTTTAAGGAGGGTTACACTGAAGCTTTCTTT.

V and J are TRBV5-4 and TRBJ1-2, with a possible D match to TRBD1 (5 bases). This CDR3 comprises 13 residues. V was shortened by 1 base and J by 3 bases, with 7 bases between the two germline ends. Germline-derived CDR1 and CDR2 are SGHNT and YYREEE (reference sequence). As DNA, the CDR3 is TGTGCCAGCAGCTTGCGGGGGGACTATGGCTACACCTTC. Translating gives CASSLRGDYGYTF.

The chain uses TRBV11-3 and TRBJ2-7, with D perhaps TRBD2 (5 bases). V was clipped by 1 base and J by 3 bases, with 13 bases between them. Germline CDR1 reads SGHNT; CDR2 reads YENEEA. The CDR3 runs to 15 residues. CDR3 sequence reads: CASSLGAARVYEQYF. The CDR3 coding sequence is TGTGCCAGCAGCTTAGGAGCGGCGCGGGTCTACGAGCAGTACTTC. Combining the CDR3 with reference TRBV11-3 and TRBJ2-7 gives the whole variable domain EAGVVQSPRYKIIEKKQPVAFWCNPISGHNTLYWYLQNLGQGPELLIRYENEEAVDDSQLPKDRFSAERLKGVDSTLKIQPAELGDSAVYLCASSLGAARVYEQYFGPGTRLTVT.

Judged by abundance, this clone is medium-sized. The CDR3 protein is CATSREYVGDYYEQYF. The CDR3 DNA reads as TGTGCCACCAGCAGAGAATATGTGGGGGATTACTACGAGCAGTACTTC. The J gene is TRBJ2-7, the V gene TRBV15; D is perhaps TRBD1 or TRBD2 (5 bases each). Germline assignment: CDR1 LNHNV and CDR2 YYDKDF (reference sequence). Trimming stripped 0 bases from V and 3 bases from J, with 15 bases between. The CDR3 has 16 residues.

The rearrangement joins TRBV10-2 to TRBJ2-7; D not certain. Trimming took off 8 bases at V and 4 bases at J, with 3 bases between the two ends. This CDR3 has 9 amino acids. Germline V gives CDR1 WSHSY, CDR2 SAAADI. CDR3 DNA: TGCGCCAGCGGGTACGAGCAGTACTTC. Protein: CASGYEQYF.

This clone was seen a few times. A much larger clone sits a single nucleotide away, making a read error possible. The CDR3 is CASSQERGRYNEQFF. The CDR3 DNA reads TGTGCCAGCAGCCAAGAGCGGGGGCGATACAATGAGCAGTTCTTC. This chain links TRBV4-2 with TRBJ2-1; D is perhaps TRBD2 (7 bases). The length of the CDR3 is 15 residues. V was cut by 0 bases and J by 4 bases, with 10 bases left in between. CDR1 is LGHNA, CDR2 YNFKEQ, per germline.

This clone is classed as medium-sized. The chain uses TRBV6-1 and TRBJ1-5; 7 positions agree with TRBD1. The J segment lost 3 bases and the V segment lost 5 bases, leaving 7 bases of the junction unmatched. Looked up from germline, CDR1 is MNHNS and CDR2 is SASEGT. The CDR3 loop spans 15 amino acids. The CDR3 DNA is TGTGCCAGCAGTCAAGGGACAGTTTACAATCAGCCCCAGCATTTT. It yields the protein CASSQGTVYNQPQHF.